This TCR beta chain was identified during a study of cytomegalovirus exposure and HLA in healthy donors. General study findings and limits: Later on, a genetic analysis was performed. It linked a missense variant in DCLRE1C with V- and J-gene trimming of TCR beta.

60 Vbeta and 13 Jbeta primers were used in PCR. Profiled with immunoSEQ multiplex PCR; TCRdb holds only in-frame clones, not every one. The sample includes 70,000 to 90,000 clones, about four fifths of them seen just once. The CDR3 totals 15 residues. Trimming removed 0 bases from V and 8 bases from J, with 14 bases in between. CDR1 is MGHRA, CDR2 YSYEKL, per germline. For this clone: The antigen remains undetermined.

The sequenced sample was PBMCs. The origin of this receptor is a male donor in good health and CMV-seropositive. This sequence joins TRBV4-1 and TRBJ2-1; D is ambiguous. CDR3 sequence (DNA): TGCGCCAGCAGCCAAGATAGATTTGTAGAGGATGAGCAGTTCTTC. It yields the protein CASSQDRFVEDEQFF.